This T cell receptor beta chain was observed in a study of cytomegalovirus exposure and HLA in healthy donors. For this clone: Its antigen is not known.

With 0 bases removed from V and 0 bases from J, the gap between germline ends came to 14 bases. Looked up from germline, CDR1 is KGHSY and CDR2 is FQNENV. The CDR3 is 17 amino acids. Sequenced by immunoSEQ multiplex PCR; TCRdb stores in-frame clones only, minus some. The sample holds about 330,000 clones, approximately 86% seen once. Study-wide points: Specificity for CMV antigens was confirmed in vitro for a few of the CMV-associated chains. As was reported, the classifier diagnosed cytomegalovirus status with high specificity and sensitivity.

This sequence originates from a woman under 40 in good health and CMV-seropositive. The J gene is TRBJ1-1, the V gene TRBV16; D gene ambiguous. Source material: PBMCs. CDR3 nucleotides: TGTGCCAGCAGCCAATCGCCCTTCAGTCGGATGAACACTGAAGCTTTCTTT. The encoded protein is CASSQSPFSRMNTEAFF.